Following are 20 T cell receptor beta chains from one sample sequenced in a study of T cell responses to AZD1222 COVID-19 vaccine. Assay used: immunoSEQ multiplex PCR; TCRdb lists only in-frame clones, some missing. The sample includes 140,000 to 150,000 clones, about 93% of them seen just once. The material was peripheral blood, obtained on day 0 of AZD1222 vaccination. The receptors were gathered from an adult in good health.

The chain is built from TRBV3-1 (or the pseudogene TRBV3-2) and TRBJ2-5, with 7 positions matching TRBD1. The ends lost 4 bases at V and 1 base at J; junction bases unmatched: 3. Per germline, CDR1 LGHDT and CDR2 YNNKEL (reference sequence). There are 14 residues in the CDR3. CDR3 protein: CASSRGTVQETQYF. The DNA of the CDR3 is TGTGCCAGCAGCCGAGGGACAGTCCAAGAGACCCAGTACTTC.

The V call is TRBV5-6, the J call TRBJ1-2, with D possibly TRBD1 on 5 matching bases. Trimming removed 2 bases at V and 5 bases at J, with 13 bases between. The CDR3 totals 14 residues. Germline assignment: CDR1 SGHDT and CDR2 YYEEEE. For the CDR3, the DNA is TGTGCCAGCAGCTTCGGGACGGCTTATTATGGCTACACCTTC. Translating gives CASSFGTAYYGYTF.

The chain combines TRBV5-4 with TRBJ2-3; the match to TRBD1 covers 12 bases. V trimming: 4 bases; J trimming: 1 base; junction bases outside the gene matches: 4. The CDR3 consists of 16 residues. In germline, CDR1 is SGHNT, CDR2 YYREEE (reference sequence). CDR3 region: CASSKGTGGGTDTQYF. The CDR3 DNA reads TGTGCCAGCAGCAAGGGGACAGGGGGCGGCACAGATACGCAGTATTTT.

The rearrangement joins TRBV5-1 to TRBJ2-7; 9 nucleotides align to TRBD1. In germline, CDR1 is SGHRS, CDR2 YFSETQ. The CDR3 runs 14 residues. Trimming removed 4 bases from V and 1 base from J; junction bases left unmatched: 3. CDR3 region: CASSPGTGSYEQYF. CDR3 in DNA: TGCGCCAGCAGCCCCGGGACAGGGTCCTACGAGCAGTACTTC.

The V call is TRBV5-1, the J call TRBJ1-4, with D possibly being TRBD1 (5 bases). CDR1 SGHRS and CDR2 YFSETQ come from the germline V gene. Trimming left V 5 bases short and J 8 bases short, with 16 bases between. This CDR3 is 14 amino acids long. The CDR3 loop reads CASRTGTDREKLFF. The DNA for the CDR3 is TGCGCCAGCAGAACCGGGACGGACCGGGAAAAACTGTTTTTT.

This clone has a single count. V is TRBV27 and J is TRBJ1-1; tentative D call: TRBD1 (5 bases). CDR1 and CDR2 from the germline V gene are MNHEY and SMNVEV (reference sequence). The CDR3 consists of 14 residues. V lost 5 bases and J 5 bases, leaving 15 bases between the germline ends. The CDR3 region has the DNA TGTGCCAGCAGTCTCCGAGGGGATCGGACTGAAGCTTTCTTT. This translates into CASSLRGDRTEAFF.

The V and J genes are TRBV5-1 and TRBJ2-5; D tentatively reads TRBD1 or TRBD2 (5 bases each). V lost 4 bases and J lost 3, with 16 bases in between. The CDR3 runs 15 residues. The germline CDR1 and CDR2 sequences are SGHRS and YFSETQ. The CDR3 loop is CASSPRRDLKETQYF. The CDR3 DNA follows: TGCGCCAGCAGCCCACGCCGGGACCTCAAAGAGACCCAGTACTTC.

The J gene is TRBJ2-5, the V gene TRBV6-5; TRBD1 is a possible D gene (5 bases). The length of the CDR3 is 13 residues. The germline V gene encodes CDR1 MNHEY and CDR2 SVGAGI. Trimming removed 7 bases from V and 4 bases from J, with 13 bases in between. CDR3 amino acids: CASTLTVGETQYF. In nucleotides, the CDR3 is TGTGCCAGCACCCTGACAGTAGGAGAGACCCAGTACTTC.

The chain is built from TRBV28 and TRBJ2-3, with D possibly called TRBD1 or TRBD2 (6 bases each). The germline V gene encodes CDR1 MDHEN and CDR2 SYDVKM. Trimming left V 10 bases short and J 1 base short, with 9 bases between. The CDR3 loop spans 12 amino acids. The CDR3 DNA reads as TGTGCCACCGGGGGCCGCACAGATACGCAGTATTTT. It is translated as CATGGRTDTQYF.

The chain is built from TRBV28 and TRBJ2-1; 7 nucleotides line up with TRBD2. Germline V gene data show CDR1 as MDHEN and CDR2 as SYDVKM. V gave up 2 bases and J gave up 3 bases; unmatched junction bases: 4. The CDR3 loop spans 15 amino acids. The CDR3 bases are TGTGCCAGCAGTTTAATCCTAGCGGACTACAATGAGCAGTTCTTC. Residues: CASSLILADYNEQFF.

This sequence joins TRBV4-2 and TRBJ2-7; D possibly corresponds to TRBD1 (6 bases). This CDR3 spans 15 amino acids. Between the trimmed V and J ends, which lost 2 bases and 0 bases, there was a span of 11 bases. The germline gives CDR1 LGHNA, CDR2 YNFKEQ. In DNA, the CDR3 is TGTGCCAGCAGCCAAAACAGGGAAGGCTCCTACGAGCAGTACTTC. Translation: CASSQNREGSYEQYF.

The table lists this clone with a count of one. V is TRBV19 and J is TRBJ2-7; D assignment may be TRBD1 or TRBD2 (5 bases each). The CDR3 spans 15 residues. Trimming cost V 5 bases and J 1 base, with 15 bases left between them. CDR1 and CDR2 (germline): LNHDA, SQIVND (reference sequence). The CDR3 bases are TGTGCCAGTAGTCCCTACCGGGACGAGTCCTACGAGCAGTACTTC. Translating gives CASSPYRDESYEQYF.

This chain uses TRBV12-3 or TRBV12-4 with TRBJ1-1; D gene unclear. V was trimmed by 1 base and J by 1 base, leaving 4 bases between them. This CDR3 region has 13 residues. The CDR3 loop is CASSLGPNTEAFF. In DNA form, the CDR3 reads TGTGCCAGCAGTTTAGGCCCGAACACTGAAGCTTTCTTT.

V is TRBV12-2 and J is TRBJ2-7. TRBV12-2 is given as a pseudogene. The CDR3 sequence is 13 residues long. The CDR3 loop reads CAIQNDGPYEQYF. The CDR3 region has the DNA TGTGCAATTCAGAATGACGGACCCTACGAGCAGTACTTC.

The sample holds one count of this clone. The chain combines TRBV28 with TRBJ2-5, with 8 bases lining up with TRBD1. Germline V lookup: CDR1 MDHEN, CDR2 SYDVKM. The CDR3 extends over 13 amino acids. Trimming took 7 bases from V and 5 from J; bases not matched to a gene: 6. CDR3 bases: TGTGCCAGCAATACGAACAGGGGGGAGACCCAGTACTTC. Residues: CASNTNRGETQYF.

CDR3 sequence reads: CASSPRSQRVQPQHF. The CDR3 DNA reads as TGTGCCAGCAGTCCTCGGTCCCAGAGGGTTCAGCCCCAGCATTTT. This chain uses TRBV28 with TRBJ1-5; D call uncertain. CDR3 length: 15 amino acids. From germline, CDR1 is MDHEN and CDR2 SYDVKM. The germline V and J ends were trimmed by 5 bases and 6 bases, with 17 bases remaining between them.

The chain couples TRBV11-2 to TRBJ2-1; TRBD2 matches at 10 bases. The germline CDR1 and CDR2 sequences are SGHAT and FQNNGV. V trimming: 5 bases; J trimming: 5 bases; junction bases outside the gene matches: 6. The CDR3 length is 15 residues. The CDR3 nucleotides are TGTGCCAGCAGCCGGACTAGCGGAACAAACAATGAGCAGTTCTTC. This codes for CASSRTSGTNNEQFF.

The rearrangement uses TRBV10-3 and TRBJ2-5, with D perhaps TRBD1 or TRBD2 (5 bases each). CDR1 is ENHRY, CDR2 SYGVKD, per germline. V was shortened by 2 bases and J by 2 bases, with 18 bases between the two germline ends. The CDR3 has 17 amino acids. CDR3 nucleotides: TGTGCCATCAGTGAGCGAGCGCGAGGGGATATACAAGAGACCCAGTACTTC. Amino acids: CAISERARGDIQETQYF.

The chain recombines TRBV27 with TRBJ1-5; tentatively, D is TRBD1 (5 bases). Germline V gene sequence: CDR1 MNHEY, CDR2 SMNVEV (reference sequence). V lost 3 bases, J lost 4 bases, and 10 bases lay in between. The CDR3 covers 14 residues. CDR3: CASSFGAWNQPQHF. For the CDR3, the DNA is TGTGCCAGCAGTTTCGGGGCTTGGAATCAGCCCCAGCATTTT.

This clone has a single count. The chain links TRBV28 to TRBJ1-5; D uncertain. The CDR3 consists of 16 residues. Germline V gene data show CDR1 as MDHEN and CDR2 as SYDVKM. Trimming pared 7 bases from V and 1 base from J, leaving 17 bases between. The CDR3 DNA reads as TGTGCCAGCATTAACCGGGCCTCGGGGAGCAATCAGCCCCAGCATTTT. Its translation: CASINRASGSNQPQHF.